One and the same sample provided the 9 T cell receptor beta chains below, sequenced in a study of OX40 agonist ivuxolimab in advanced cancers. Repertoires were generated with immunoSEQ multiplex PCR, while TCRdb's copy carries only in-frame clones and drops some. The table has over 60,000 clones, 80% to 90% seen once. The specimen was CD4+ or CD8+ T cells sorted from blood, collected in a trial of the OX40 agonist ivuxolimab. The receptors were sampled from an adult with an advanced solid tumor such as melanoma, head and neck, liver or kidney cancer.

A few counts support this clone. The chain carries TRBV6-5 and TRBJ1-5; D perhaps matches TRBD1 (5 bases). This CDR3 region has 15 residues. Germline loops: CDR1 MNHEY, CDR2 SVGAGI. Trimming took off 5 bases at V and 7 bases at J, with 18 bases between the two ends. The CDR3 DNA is TGTGCCAGCAGTGCCCGGGGTCGAGGGGACCAGCCCCAGCATTTT. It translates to CASSARGRGDQPQHF.

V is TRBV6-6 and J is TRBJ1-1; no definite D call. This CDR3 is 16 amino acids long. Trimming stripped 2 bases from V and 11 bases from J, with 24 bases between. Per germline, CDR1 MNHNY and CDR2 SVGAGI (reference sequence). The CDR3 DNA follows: TGTGCCAGCAGTTACCGTCGCGGCAGGTGGGAGATTCGGGCTTTCTTT. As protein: CASSYRRGRWEIRAFF.

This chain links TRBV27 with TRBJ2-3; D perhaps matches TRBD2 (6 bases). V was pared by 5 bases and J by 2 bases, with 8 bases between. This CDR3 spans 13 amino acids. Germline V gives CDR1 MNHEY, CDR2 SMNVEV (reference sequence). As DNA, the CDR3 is TGTGCCAGCAGTAAACTAGCCACAGATACGCAGTATTTT. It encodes CASSKLATDTQYF.

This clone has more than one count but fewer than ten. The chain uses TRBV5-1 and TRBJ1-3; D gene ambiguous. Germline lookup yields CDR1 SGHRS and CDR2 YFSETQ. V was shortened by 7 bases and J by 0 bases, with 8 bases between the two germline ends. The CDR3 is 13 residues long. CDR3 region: CASSVSSGNTIYF. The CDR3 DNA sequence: TGCGCCAGCTCCGTTAGCTCTGGAAACACCATATATTTT.

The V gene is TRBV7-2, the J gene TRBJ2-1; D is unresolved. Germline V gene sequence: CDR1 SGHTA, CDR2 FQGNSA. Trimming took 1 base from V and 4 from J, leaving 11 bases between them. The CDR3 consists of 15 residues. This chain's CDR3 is CASSLGNQIYNEQFF. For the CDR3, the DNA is TGTGCCAGCAGCTTAGGAAACCAGATTTACAATGAGCAGTTCTTC. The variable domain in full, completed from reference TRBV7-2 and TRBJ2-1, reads GAGVSQSPSNKVTEKGKDVELRCDPISGHTALYWYRQSLGQGLEFLIYFQGNSAPDKSGLPSDRFSAERTGGSVSTLTIQRTQQEDSAVYLCASSLGNQIYNEQFFGPGTRLTVL.

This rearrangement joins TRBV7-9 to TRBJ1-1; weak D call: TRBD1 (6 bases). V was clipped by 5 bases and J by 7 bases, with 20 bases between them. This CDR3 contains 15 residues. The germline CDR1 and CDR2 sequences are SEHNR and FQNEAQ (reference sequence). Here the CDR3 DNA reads TGTGCCAGCAGCCTAAACACAGGGTCGTTGGGTGAAGCTTTCTTT. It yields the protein CASSLNTGSLGEAFF.

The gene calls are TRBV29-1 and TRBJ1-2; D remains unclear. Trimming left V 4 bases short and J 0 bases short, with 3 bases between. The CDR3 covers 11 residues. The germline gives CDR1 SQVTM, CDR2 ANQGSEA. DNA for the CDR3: TGCAGCGTTGGGGCTAACTATGGCTACACCTTC. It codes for CSVGANYGYTF.

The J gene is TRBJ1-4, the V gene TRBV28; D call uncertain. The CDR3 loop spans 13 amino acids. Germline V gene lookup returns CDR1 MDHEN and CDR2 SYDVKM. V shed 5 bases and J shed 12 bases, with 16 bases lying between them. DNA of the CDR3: TGTGCCAGCAGTCCAGGAGAGCCCCCACAACTGTTTTTT. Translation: CASSPGEPPQLFF.

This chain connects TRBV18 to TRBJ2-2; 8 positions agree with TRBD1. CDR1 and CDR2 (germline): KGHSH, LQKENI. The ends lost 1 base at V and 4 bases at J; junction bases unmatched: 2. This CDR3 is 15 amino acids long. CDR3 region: CASSPQQGATGELFF. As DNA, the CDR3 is TGTGCCAGCTCACCACAGCAGGGGGCCACCGGGGAGCTGTTTTTT.